These 21 T cell receptor beta chains originate from one sample sequenced in a study of blood T cell repertoires in COVID-19. The table came from immunoSEQ multiplex PCR; TCRdb's copy has only in-frame clones and leaves some out. The sample holds around 200,000 clones, about nine tenths seen once. The sequenced material came from peripheral blood. Receptors were obtained from a young man with active or convalescent COVID-19.

This chain connects TRBV4-2 to TRBJ1-1; D gene unclear. Trimming took off 0 bases at V and 7 bases at J, with 9 bases between the two ends. CDR3 length: 13 residues. The germline V gene has CDR1 LGHNA and CDR2 YNFKEQ. CDR3 in amino acids: CASSQENTGEAFF. The CDR3 DNA is TGTGCCAGCAGCCAAGAGAACACGGGTGAAGCTTTCTTT.

The chain carries TRBV7-9 and TRBJ2-6; 7 bases are shared with TRBD2. V shed 4 bases and J 0 bases; nucleotides not matched to a gene: 9. Germline loops: CDR1 SEHNR, CDR2 FQNEAQ (reference sequence). The CDR3 contains 18 residues. CDR3: CASSSQRGQRSGANVLTF. The DNA for the CDR3 is TGTGCCAGCAGCTCGCAGCGGGGCCAGCGCTCTGGGGCCAACGTCCTGACTTTC.

The V and J genes are TRBV28 and TRBJ1-5, with TRBD1 matching over 7 bases. V shed 6 bases and J 2 bases; nucleotides not matched to a gene: 7. Germline V gene data show CDR1 as MDHEN and CDR2 as SYDVKM. CDR3 length: 15 amino acids. CDR3 region: CASSQDRVGNQPQHF. The CDR3, as DNA: TGTGCCAGCAGCCAAGACAGGGTAGGCAATCAGCCCCAGCATTTT.

This chain links TRBV9 with TRBJ1-2, with TRBD1 identical over 8 bases. The germline V gene encodes CDR1 SGDLS and CDR2 YYNGEE. Unmatched junction bases numbered 6, after V lost 1 base and J lost 7 bases. This CDR3 has 14 residues. The CDR3 loop reads CASSVPSTGGGYTF. CDR3 nucleotides: TGTGCCAGCAGCGTACCCTCCACAGGGGGTGGCTACACCTTC.

This chain uses TRBV3-1 (or the pseudogene TRBV3-2) with TRBJ1-3; D is unclear. The CDR3 totals 15 residues. Germline values: CDR1 LGHDT, CDR2 YNNKEL (reference sequence). Between the trimmed V and J ends, which lost 1 base and 4 bases, there was a span of 11 bases. The CDR3: CASSQVTPGGNTIYF. The CDR3 region has the DNA TGTGCCAGCAGCCAAGTCACACCGGGGGGAAACACCATATATTTT.

The genes are TRBV5-5 and TRBJ2-5; 12 positions agree with TRBD2. Germline V gene sequence: CDR1 SGHKS, CDR2 YYEKEE (reference sequence). Trimming cost V 5 bases and J 2 bases; bases outside gene matches: 4. This CDR3 comprises 15 residues. The CDR3 loop is CASSRTSGGQETQYF. As DNA, the CDR3 is TGTGCCAGCAGTCGCACTAGCGGGGGGCAAGAGACCCAGTACTTC.

In DNA form, the CDR3 reads TGTGCCAGCAGCTTAGCGGACTTTAGCACAGATACGCAGTATTTT. It codes for CASSLADFSTDTQYF. V gene TRBV7-8 combines with J gene TRBJ2-3, with a weak D call TRBD2 (5 bases). Per the germline V gene, CDR1 is SGHVS and CDR2 is FQNEAQ. V shed 0 bases and J shed 0 bases, with 7 bases lying between them. The CDR3 length is 15 residues.

This clone was detected only a few times. The chain couples TRBV27 to TRBJ2-1, with 7 nucleotides matching TRBD2. Germline trimming cut 7 bases from V and 9 bases from J; bases unmatched to any gene: 15. The CDR3 consists of 15 residues. Germline CDR1 reads MNHEY; CDR2 reads SMNVEV (reference sequence). Here the CDR3 reads CASTLTSGVGGEQFF. In nucleotides, the CDR3 is TGTGCCAGCACTCTCACGAGCGGGGTTGGGGGTGAGCAGTTCTTC.

This chain uses TRBV30 with TRBJ2-5, with TRBD1 as a possible D gene (5 bases). CDR1 GTSNPN and CDR2 SVGIG come from the germline V gene (reference sequence). V shed 5 bases and J shed 6 bases, with 19 bases lying between them. The CDR3 runs 14 residues. Written as DNA, the CDR3 is TGTGCCTGGCGTTCGTTTCAGGGTTCAAAGACCCAGTACTTC. Protein product: CAWRSFQGSKTQYF.

The chain carries TRBV28 and TRBJ2-6, with D perhaps TRBD1 (6 bases). The length of the CDR3 is 17 residues. CDR1 is MDHEN, CDR2 SYDVKM, per germline. Trimming shortened V by 6 bases and J by 0 bases, and 15 bases separated the two germline ends. The CDR3 sequence is CASRSRGYTSGANVLTF. CDR3 in DNA: TGTGCCAGCAGAAGCAGGGGCTATACCTCTGGGGCCAACGTCCTGACTTTC.

This clone was recorded once. The V call is TRBV5-1, the J call TRBJ2-3; 8 bases align to TRBD2. Germline assignment: CDR1 SGHRS and CDR2 YFSETQ. The CDR3 extends over 16 amino acids. The ends lost 3 bases at V and 5 bases at J; junction bases unmatched: 11. CDR3 amino acids: CASSSNSGGRVDTQYF. CDR3 sequence (DNA): TGCGCCAGCAGCTCAAATTCGGGAGGGCGAGTAGATACGCAGTATTTT.

J is TRBJ1-2 and V is TRBV30, with 8 nucleotides matching TRBD1. The ends lost 8 bases at V and 4 bases at J; junction bases unmatched: 12. Germline CDR1 is GTSNPN and CDR2 is SVGIG (reference sequence). CDR3 length: 14 amino acids. The CDR3 is CAGGWTGRFYGYTF. CDR3 nucleotide sequence: TGTGCCGGGGGTTGGACAGGGCGATTCTATGGCTACACCTTC.

The CDR3 here is CAISEPRGSGREGEQYF. As DNA, the CDR3 is TGTGCCATCAGTGAGCCCCGCGGTAGCGGGAGGGAGGGGGAGCAGTACTTC. This chain joins TRBV10-3 and TRBJ2-7; 11 bases are shared with TRBD2. J gave up 7 bases and V 2 bases, and 13 bases lay outside the gene matches. CDR1 ENHRY and CDR2 SYGVKD come from the germline V gene. This CDR3 is 17 amino acids long.

This chain links TRBV6-1 with TRBJ1-6, with 9 nucleotides matching TRBD1. Germline CDR1 MNHNS, CDR2 SASEGT. The V gene end was trimmed by 3 bases and the J gene end by 3 bases; junction bases not matched to a gene: 3. This CDR3 is 16 amino acids long. DNA of the CDR3: TGTGCCAGCAGTGAGGGACAGGGTGGCTATAATTCACCCCTCCACTTT. Translating gives CASSEGQGGYNSPLHF.

CDR3 sequence reads: CASSPRADYEQYF. The CDR3 coding sequence is TGTGCCAGCAGCCCCCGAGCGGACTACGAGCAGTACTTC. The chain carries TRBV7-9 and TRBJ2-7; D perhaps matches TRBD2 (5 bases). Trimming cost V 5 bases and J 3 bases, with 11 bases left between them. CDR1 is SEHNR and CDR2 is FQNEAQ in the germline V gene (reference sequence). This CDR3 has 13 amino acids.

The V and J genes are TRBV4-3 and TRBJ2-7; 9 nucleotides match TRBD2. After removal of 0 bases from V and 6 bases from J, the junction contained 3 bases not matched to a gene. CDR1 LGHNA and CDR2 YSLEER come from the germline V gene. CDR3 length equals 14 residues. CDR3 sequence reads: CASSQDLGLAEQYF. DNA for the CDR3: TGCGCCAGCAGCCAAGATTTGGGACTAGCCGAGCAGTACTTC.

The rearrangement uses TRBV6-1 and TRBJ2-6; 10 positions agree with TRBD1. The V segment lost 3 bases and the J segment 5 bases; nucleotides outside the gene matches: 7. CDR1 is MNHNS and CDR2 is SASEGT in the germline V gene. The length of the CDR3 is 17 residues. CDR3 coding DNA: TGTGCCAGCAGTGAGCCGGGACAGGGGTTTCGGGCCAACGTCCTGACTTTC. It is translated as CASSEPGQGFRANVLTF.

This sequence joins TRBV19 and TRBJ1-5, with D maybe TRBD1 (6 bases). Germline-derived CDR1 and CDR2 are LNHDA and SQIVND (reference sequence). V was clipped by 5 bases and J by 7 bases, with 12 bases between them. The CDR3 is made up of 13 amino acids. In nucleotides, the CDR3 is TGTGCCAGTAGTTCCAGGGGTTCGCAGCCCCAGCATTTT. It specifies CASSSRGSQPQHF.

This sequence joins TRBV28 and TRBJ1-5; D not certain. Germline lookup yields CDR1 MDHEN and CDR2 SYDVKM. The CDR3 is 13 amino acids. V was shortened by 10 bases and J by 1 base, with 11 bases between the two germline ends. In DNA form, the CDR3 reads TGTGCCACCAATCGAGAAAGCAATCAGCCCCAGCATTTT. The encoded protein is CATNRESNQPQHF.

The chain recombines TRBV29-1 with TRBJ2-3; 11 bases map to TRBD2. Germline-derived CDR1 and CDR2 are SQVTM and ANQGSEA. The length of the CDR3 is 14 residues. Trimming took 4 bases from V and 7 from J; bases not matched to a gene: 7. The CDR3 spells CSVASGLAGHTQYF. CDR3 nucleotide sequence: TGCAGCGTTGCGTCAGGACTAGCGGGTCATACGCAGTATTTT.

The chain carries TRBV18 and TRBJ1-4; no reliable D call. Germline assignment: CDR1 KGHSH and CDR2 LQKENI. The CDR3 spans 17 residues. Trimming cost V 3 bases and J 0 bases, with 14 bases left between them. This CDR3 reads CASSPQPLRATNEKLFF. CDR3 nucleotide sequence: TGTGCCAGCTCACCGCAACCCCTAAGAGCAACTAATGAAAAACTGTTTTTT.